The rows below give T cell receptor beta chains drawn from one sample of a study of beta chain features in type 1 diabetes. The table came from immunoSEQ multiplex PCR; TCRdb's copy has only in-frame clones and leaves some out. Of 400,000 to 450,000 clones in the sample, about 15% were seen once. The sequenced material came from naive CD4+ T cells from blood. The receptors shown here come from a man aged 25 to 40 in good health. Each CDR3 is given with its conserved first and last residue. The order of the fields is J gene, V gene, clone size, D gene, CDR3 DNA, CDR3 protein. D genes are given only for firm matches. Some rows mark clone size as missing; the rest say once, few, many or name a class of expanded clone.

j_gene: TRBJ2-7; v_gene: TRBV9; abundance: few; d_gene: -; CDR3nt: TGTGCCAGCAGCGTAGGACGCCGCTCCTACGAGCAGTACTTC; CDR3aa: CASSVGRRSYEQYF
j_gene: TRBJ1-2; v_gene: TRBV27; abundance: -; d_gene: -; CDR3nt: TGTGCCAGCAGTTTATCGGCCGCTAACTATGGCTACACCTTC; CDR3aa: CASSLSAANYGYTF
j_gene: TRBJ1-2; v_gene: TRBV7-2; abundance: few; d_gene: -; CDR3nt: TGTGCCAGCAGCCTCATCACGGACTATGGCTACACCTTC; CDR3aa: CASSLITDYGYTF
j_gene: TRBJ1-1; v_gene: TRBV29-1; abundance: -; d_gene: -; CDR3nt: TGCAGCGTACGACAGCCCATGAACACTGAAGCTTTCTTT; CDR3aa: CSVRQPMNTEAFF
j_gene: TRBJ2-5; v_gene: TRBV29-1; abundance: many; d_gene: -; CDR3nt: TGCAGCGTTGATTGGGGTAACCAAGAGACCCAGTACTTC; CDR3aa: CSVDWGNQETQYF
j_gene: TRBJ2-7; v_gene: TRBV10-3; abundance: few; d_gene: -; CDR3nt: TGTGCCATCAGTGAAAGGTACGAGCAGTACTTC; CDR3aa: CAISERYEQYF
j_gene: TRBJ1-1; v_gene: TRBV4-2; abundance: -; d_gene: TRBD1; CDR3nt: TGTGCCAGCAGCCCCCCTAGACAGGGGGCTAGGAACACTGAAGCTTTCTTT; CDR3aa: CASSPPRQGARNTEAFF
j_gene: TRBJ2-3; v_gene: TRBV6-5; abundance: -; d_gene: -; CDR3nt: TGTGCCAGCAGTCACAAGGGGGGTACGCAGTATTTT; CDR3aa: CASSHKGGTQYF
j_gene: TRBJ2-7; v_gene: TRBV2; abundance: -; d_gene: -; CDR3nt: TGTGCCAGCAGGGCCCCGGGCGGTTCTCTACTGGGCGAGCAGTACTTC; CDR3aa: CASRAPGGSLLGEQYF
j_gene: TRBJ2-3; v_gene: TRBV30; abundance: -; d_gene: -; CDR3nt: TGTGCCTGGAGTGCATGGACTAAGACAGATACGCAGTATTTT; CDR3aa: CAWSAWTKTDTQYF
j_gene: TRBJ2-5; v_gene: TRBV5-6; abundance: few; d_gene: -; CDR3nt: TGTGCCAGCAGCTTGGACAGACAAGAGACCCAGTACTTC; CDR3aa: CASSLDRQETQYF
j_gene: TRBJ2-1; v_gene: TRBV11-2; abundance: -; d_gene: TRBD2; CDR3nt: TGTGCCAGCAGCAAAGCGGGAGACAATGAGCAGTTCTTC; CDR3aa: CASSKAGDNEQFF
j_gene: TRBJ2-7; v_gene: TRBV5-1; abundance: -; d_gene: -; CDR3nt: TGCGCCAGCAGCTTGGGTCGGAACTACGAGCAGTACTTC; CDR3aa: CASSLGRNYEQYF
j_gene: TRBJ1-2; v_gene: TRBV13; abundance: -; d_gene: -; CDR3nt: TGTGCCAGCAGCAATTCAGGGGGCTACACCTTC; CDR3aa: CASSNSGGYTF
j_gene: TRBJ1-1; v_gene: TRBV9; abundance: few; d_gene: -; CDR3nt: TGTGCCAGCAGCTCTCAGGGTCGGGGGAACACTGAAGCTTTCTTT; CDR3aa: CASSSQGRGNTEAFF
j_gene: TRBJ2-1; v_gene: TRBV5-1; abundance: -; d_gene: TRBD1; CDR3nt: TGCGCCAGCAGCTTGGCGGGACAGCCCTACAATGAGCAGTTCTTC; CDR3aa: CASSLAGQPYNEQFF
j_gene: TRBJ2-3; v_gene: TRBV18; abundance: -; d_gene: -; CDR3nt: TGTGCCAGCTCGCCCCCTGCTACAGGGTTTAATACGCAGTATTTT; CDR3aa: CASSPPATGFNTQYF
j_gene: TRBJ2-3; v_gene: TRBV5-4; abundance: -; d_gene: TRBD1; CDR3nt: TGTGCCAGCAGCTCACGTGGACAGGGCACAGATACGCAGTATTTT; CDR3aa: CASSSRGQGTDTQYF
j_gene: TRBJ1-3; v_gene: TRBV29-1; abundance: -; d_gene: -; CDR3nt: TGCAGCGTTGGGGACGCCGCTGGAAACACCATATATTTT; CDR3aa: CSVGDAAGNTIYF
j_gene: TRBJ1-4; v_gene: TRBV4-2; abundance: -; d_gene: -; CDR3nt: TGTGCCAGCAGCCAAGGTCAGAGGAATGAAAAACTGTTTTTT; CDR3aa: CASSQGQRNEKLFF
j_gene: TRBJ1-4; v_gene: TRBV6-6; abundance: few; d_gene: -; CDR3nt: TGTGCCAGCAGACTCACTGCAACTAATGAAAAACTGTTTTTT; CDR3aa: CASRLTATNEKLFF
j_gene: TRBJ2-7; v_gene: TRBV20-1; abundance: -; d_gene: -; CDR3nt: TGCAGTGCAGCTGGAACCTACGAGCAGTACTTC; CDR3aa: CSAAGTYEQYF
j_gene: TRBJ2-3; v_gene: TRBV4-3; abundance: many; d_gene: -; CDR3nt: TGCGCCAGCAGCCAAGGGCAGGGGTTGGCAGATACGCAGTATTTT; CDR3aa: CASSQGQGLADTQYF
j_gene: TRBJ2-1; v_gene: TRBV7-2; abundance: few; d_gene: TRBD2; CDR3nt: TGTGCCAGCAGCTTAGCGGGAGGGTACAATGAGCAGTTCTTC; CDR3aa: CASSLAGGYNEQFF
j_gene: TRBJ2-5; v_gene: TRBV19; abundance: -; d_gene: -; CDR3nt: TGTGCCAGTAGTTCCGGACAAGAGACCCAGTACTTC; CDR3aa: CASSSGQETQYF
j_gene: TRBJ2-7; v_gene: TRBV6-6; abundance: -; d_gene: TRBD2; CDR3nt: TGTGCCAGCAGTTACTCGGGCGGGGGGCCGGAAGAGCAGTACTTC; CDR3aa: CASSYSGGGPEEQYF
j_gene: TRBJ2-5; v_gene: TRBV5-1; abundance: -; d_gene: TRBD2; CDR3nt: TGCGCCAGCAGCGCTGAGCGGGGGCAAGAGACCCAGTACTTC; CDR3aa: CASSAERGQETQYF
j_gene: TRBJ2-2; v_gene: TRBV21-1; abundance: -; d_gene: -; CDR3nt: TGTGCCAGCAGCAAACTACTAAAACACACCGGGGAGCTGTTTTTT; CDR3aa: CASSKLLKHTGELFF
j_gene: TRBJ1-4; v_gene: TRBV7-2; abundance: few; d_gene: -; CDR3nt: TGTGCCAGCTCCGGGGGTGCAGGGGTCCGAGAAAAACTGTTTTTT; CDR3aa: CASSGGAGVREKLFF
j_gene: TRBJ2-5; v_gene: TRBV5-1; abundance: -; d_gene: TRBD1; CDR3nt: TGCGCCAGCAGCTTGGGGCAGGGGGAAGAGACCCAGTACTTC; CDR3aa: CASSLGQGEETQYF
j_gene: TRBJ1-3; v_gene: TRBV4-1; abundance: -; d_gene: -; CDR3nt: TGCGCCAGCAGCCAAGATTCAGGCCGCGTTGGAAACACCATATATTTT; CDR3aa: CASSQDSGRVGNTIYF
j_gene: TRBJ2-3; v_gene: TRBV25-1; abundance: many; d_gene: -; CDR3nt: TGTGCCAGCAGTGTAGCAGGTATCGGCACAGATACGCAGTATTTT; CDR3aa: CASSVAGIGTDTQYF
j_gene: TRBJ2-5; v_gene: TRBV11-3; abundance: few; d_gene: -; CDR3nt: TGTGCCAGCAGCCCACGACAGACCCAAGAGACCCAGTACTTC; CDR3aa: CASSPRQTQETQYF
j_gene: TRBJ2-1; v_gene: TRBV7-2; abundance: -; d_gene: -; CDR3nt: TGTGCCAGCAGCTTACCCTTGGGGAGCTGGGGTGAGCAGTTCTTC; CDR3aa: CASSLPLGSWGEQFF
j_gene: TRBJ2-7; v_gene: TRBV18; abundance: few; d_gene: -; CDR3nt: TGTGCCAGCTCACCTAAACACGAGCAGTACTTC; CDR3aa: CASSPKHEQYF
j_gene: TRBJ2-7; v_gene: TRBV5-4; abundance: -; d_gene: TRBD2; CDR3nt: TGTGCCAGCAGCTTGGGGCCGGCTACTAGCGGGGGAAGGGGTGCTTACGAGCAGTACTTC; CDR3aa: CASSLGPATSGGRGAYEQYF
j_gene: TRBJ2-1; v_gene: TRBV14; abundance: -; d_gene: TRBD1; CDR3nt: TGTGCCAGCAGCAGAAGGAGGACAGGGCGAAATGAGCAGTTCTTC; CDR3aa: CASSRRRTGRNEQFF
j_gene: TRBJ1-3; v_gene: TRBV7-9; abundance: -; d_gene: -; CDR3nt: TGTGCCAGCAGCTTAGCCGGCAGGGCTAACACCATATATTTT; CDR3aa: CASSLAGRANTIYF
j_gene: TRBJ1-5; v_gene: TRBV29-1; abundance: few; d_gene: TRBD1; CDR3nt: TGCAGCGTGGGACAGGGCAATCAGCCCCAGCATTTT; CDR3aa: CSVGQGNQPQHF
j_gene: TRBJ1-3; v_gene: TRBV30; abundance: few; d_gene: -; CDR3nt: TGTGCCTGGAGTGTCGTGCCTGGAAACACCATATATTTT; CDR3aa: CAWSVVPGNTIYF
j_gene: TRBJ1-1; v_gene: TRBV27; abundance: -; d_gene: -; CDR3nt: TGTGCCAGCAGTTTAACACCGTGGACTGAAGCTTTCTTT; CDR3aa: CASSLTPWTEAFF
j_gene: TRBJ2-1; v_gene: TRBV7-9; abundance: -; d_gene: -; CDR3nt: TGTGCCAGCTCCACCTCGGGTTCCGCCTACAATGAGCAGTTCTTC; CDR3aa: CASSTSGSAYNEQFF
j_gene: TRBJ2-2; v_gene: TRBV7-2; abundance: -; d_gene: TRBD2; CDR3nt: TGTGCCAGCAGCTCCGTAGCGGGAGTAGGGGAGCTGTTTTTT; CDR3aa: CASSSVAGVGELFF
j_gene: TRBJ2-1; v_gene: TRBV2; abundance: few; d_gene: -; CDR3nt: TGTGCCAGCAAGCCGGACTACAATGAGCAGTTCTTC; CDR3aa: CASKPDYNEQFF
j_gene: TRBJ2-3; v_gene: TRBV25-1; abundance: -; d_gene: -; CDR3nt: TGTGCCAGCAGTGAATATGGGGCCCGCACAGATACGCAGTATTTT; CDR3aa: CASSEYGARTDTQYF